Each of the 31 T cell receptor beta chains below was sequenced from the same sample in a study of blood T cell repertoires in COVID-19. Assay: immunoSEQ multiplex PCR; the TCRdb copy retains only in-frame clones and omits some. This table holds around 99,000 clones, 80% to 95% found once. Sequences were obtained from peripheral blood. Receptors originate from a woman aged 25 to 45 with acute or convalescent COVID-19.

In this sample, this clone turned up once. The chain couples TRBV9 to TRBJ2-7, with D perhaps matching TRBD2 (7 bases). The length of the CDR3 is 12 residues. Germline CDR1 SGDLS, CDR2 YYNGEE. The V end was cut by 7 bases, the J end by 7 bases, with 15 bases between. This CDR3 is CASRGAKGEQYF. For the CDR3, the DNA is TGTGCCAGCCGGGGGGCCAAAGGGGAGCAGTACTTC.

This sequence joins TRBV12-5 and TRBJ2-5; perhaps TRBD1 as D (5 bases). V was shortened by 6 bases and J by 1 base, with 12 bases between the two germline ends. The CDR3 totals 14 residues. Germline CDR1 LGHNT, CDR2 FRNRAP. CDR3 region: CASGSPGPQETQYF. Written as DNA, the CDR3 is TGTGCTAGTGGCTCCCCAGGGCCCCAAGAGACCCAGTACTTC. The full variable domain, its missing parts supplied by reference TRBV12-5 and TRBJ2-5, is DARVTQTPRHKVTEMGQEVTMRCQPILGHNTVFWYRQTMMQGLELLAYFRNRAPLDDSGMPKDRFSAEMPDATLATLKIQPSEPRDSAVYFCASGSPGPQETQYFGPGTRLLVL.

This chain joins TRBV28 and TRBJ1-1, with D unresolved. With 3 bases removed from V and 5 bases from J, the gap between germline ends came to 13 bases. CDR1 is MDHEN and CDR2 is SYDVKM in the germline V gene. CDR3 length: 14 residues. CDR3 in DNA: TGTGCCAGCAGTTTGGAGGGAAGAGGAACTGAAGCTTTCTTT. Its protein is CASSLEGRGTEAFF.

The V call is TRBV2, the J call TRBJ1-6, with D hard to call. CDR3 length: 11 residues. V was pared by 6 bases and J by 8 bases, with 5 bases between. Germline loops: CDR1 SNHLY, CDR2 FYNNEI. CDR3 in DNA: TGTGCCAGCAGCCCTGATTCACCCCTCCACTTT. Amino acids: CASSPDSPLHF. Drawing the rest from reference TRBV2 and TRBJ1-6, the complete variable domain is EPEVTQTPSHQVTQMGQEVILRCVPISNHLYFYWYRQILGQKVEFLVSFYNNEISEKSEIFDDQFSVERPDGSNFTLKIRSTKLEDSAMYFCASSPDSPLHFGNGTRLTVT.

The chain combines TRBV6-1 with TRBJ2-1; 10 positions agree with TRBD2. Germline V lookup: CDR1 MNHNS, CDR2 SASEGT. V gave up 3 bases and J gave up 7 bases; unmatched junction bases: 6. CDR3 length: 15 amino acids. The CDR3 DNA is TGTGCCAGCAGTGAGGTAGCGGGAGGAGGTAATGAGCAGTTCTTC. It specifies CASSEVAGGGNEQFF.

The gene calls are TRBV19 and TRBJ1-3; 8 bases are a match to TRBD1. V was pared by 6 bases and J by 2 bases, with 6 bases of the junction left unmatched. There are 15 residues in the CDR3. The germline CDR1 and CDR2 sequences are LNHDA and SQIVND (reference sequence). CDR3 bases: TGTGCCAGTAGGCAAACAGGGGGAACTGGAAACACCATATATTTT. Its translation is CASRQTGGTGNTIYF.

The rearrangement links TRBV25-1 to TRBJ1-4; no clear D. The CDR3 totals 14 residues. The V end lost 2 bases, the J end lost 8 bases, and 12 bases lay between the germline ends. CDR1 MGHDK and CDR2 SYGVNS come from the germline V gene. The DNA for the CDR3 is TGTGCCAGCAGTGAAGTGGCACGATTCGAAAAACTGTTTTTT. It is translated as CASSEVARFEKLFF.

This rearrangement joins TRBV28 to TRBJ1-1; possibly TRBD1 for D (6 bases). The germline CDR1 and CDR2 sequences are MDHEN and SYDVKM. The V end lost 7 bases, the J end lost 4 bases, and 13 bases lay between the germline ends. The CDR3 loop spans 13 amino acids. CDR3 loop: CASTGGAFTEAFF. CDR3 DNA sequence: TGTGCCAGCACGGGGGGGGCGTTCACTGAAGCTTTCTTT.

V gene TRBV18 combines with J gene TRBJ1-5, with D possibly TRBD1 on 5 matching bases. The V gene's germline CDR1 is KGHSH and CDR2 LQKENI. This CDR3 region has 16 residues. V lost 6 bases and J lost 1, with 16 bases in between. CDR3 coding DNA: TGTGCCAGCTCCCCGTTGGGGGGAGGGAGCAATCAGCCCCAGCATTTT. Protein sequence: CASSPLGGGSNQPQHF.

A note on this clone: The junction does not match germline at one end; this may be a read error. J is TRBJ2-7 and V is TRBV6-6; D might be TRBD1 (6 bases). The germline gives CDR1 MNHNY, CDR2 SVGAGI (reference sequence). The CDR3 sequence is 15 residues long. CDR3 nucleotide sequence: TGTGCCAGCAGATCGCCTACAGGGCCCTCCTACGGGCAGTACTTC. This gives the protein CASRSPTGPSYGQYF.

This chain uses TRBV30 with TRBJ1-6; D not certain. This CDR3 comprises 14 residues. V was cut by 2 bases and J by 0 bases, with 5 bases left in between. In germline, CDR1 is GTSNPN, CDR2 SVGIG (reference sequence). The CDR3 spells CAWSINSYNSPLHF. CDR3 nucleotide sequence: TGTGCCTGGAGTATCAACTCCTATAATTCACCCCTCCACTTT.

The rearrangement links TRBV5-1 to TRBJ1-1; TRBD1 might be the D (6 bases). Per germline, CDR1 SGHRS and CDR2 YFSETQ. The CDR3 totals 14 residues. V dropped 4 bases and J dropped 4 bases, with 14 bases sitting between them. The chain's CDR3 is CASSPERGATEAFF. The CDR3 DNA sequence: TGCGCCAGCAGCCCTGAACGGGGGGCCACTGAAGCTTTCTTT.

CDR3 loop: CASSASDSIEAPEQYF. The CDR3 region has the DNA TGTGCCAGCAGTGCCTCAGACTCTATCGAGGCCCCCGAGCAGTACTTC. The gene calls are TRBV28 and TRBJ2-7; no definite D call. V was cut by 5 bases and J by 6 bases, with 23 bases left in between. CDR1 MDHEN and CDR2 SYDVKM come from the germline V gene. The CDR3 spans 16 residues.

The CDR3 DNA follows: TGTGCCAGCACAGCCGGGGGGGACACCTACAATGAGCAGTTCTTC. Translated, it gives CASTAGGDTYNEQFF. The chain joins TRBV7-3 to TRBJ2-1; 8 nucleotides line up with TRBD2. Trimming removed 7 bases from V and 2 bases from J; junction bases left unmatched: 7. The length of the CDR3 is 15 residues. Germline V gene sequence: CDR1 SGHTA, CDR2 FQGTGA.

The J gene is TRBJ1-3, the V gene TRBV5-4; D is undetermined. Trimming cost V 2 bases and J 0 bases, with 18 bases left between them. The CDR3 runs to 18 residues. CDR1 SGHNT and CDR2 YYREEE come from the germline V gene (reference sequence). CDR3 loop: CASSLAAEGRHSGNTIYF. CDR3 DNA sequence: TGTGCCAGCAGCTTAGCGGCCGAAGGGCGACACTCTGGAAACACCATATATTTT.

This sequence joins TRBV10-3 and TRBJ2-7, with 11 nucleotides matching TRBD1. Germline trimming cut 5 bases from V and 7 bases from J; bases unmatched to any gene: 16. The CDR3 loop spans 17 amino acids. The germline CDR1 and CDR2 sequences are ENHRY and SYGVKD. CDR3 DNA: TGTGCCATCAGTCTCGATAGAATCGGGACAGGGGGTGTGGAGCAGTACTTC. Translated: CAISLDRIGTGGVEQYF.

This clone was seen only once. The chain recombines TRBV29-1 with TRBJ1-2; unclear D gene. CDR1 is SQVTM, CDR2 ANQGSEA, per germline. Trimming cost V 4 bases and J 8 bases, with 14 bases left between them. The CDR3 sequence is 12 residues long. The CDR3 spells CSVGEARLGYTF. CDR3 DNA: TGCAGCGTTGGGGAGGCGAGGTTGGGCTACACCTTC.

The chain combines TRBV28 with TRBJ2-3; 8 bases agree with TRBD2. V trimming: 7 bases; J trimming: 3 bases; junction bases outside the gene matches: 12. Looked up from germline, CDR1 is MDHEN and CDR2 is SYDVKM. CDR3 length: 16 amino acids. The CDR3 DNA sequence: TGTGCCAGCACTCCCCTTAGCGGGATACGAACAGATACGCAGTATTTT. Translated, it gives CASTPLSGIRTDTQYF.

The chain couples TRBV28 to TRBJ2-5; no definite D call. Germline V gene data show CDR1 as MDHEN and CDR2 as SYDVKM. Trimming shortened V by 9 bases and J by 4 bases, and 15 bases separated the two germline ends. The CDR3 is made up of 13 amino acids. Written as DNA, the CDR3 is TGTGCCAGTGTCGGGTCGGGTGGAGAGACCCAGTACTTC. Translating it yields CASVGSGGETQYF.

This clone showed up just a few times. V usage is TRBV30 and J usage is TRBJ2-7, with 7 bases fitting TRBD1. This CDR3 is built from 12 residues. Germline V gene data show CDR1 as GTSNPN and CDR2 as SVGIG (reference sequence). V gave up 1 base and J gave up 9 bases; unmatched junction bases: 6. The CDR3 protein is CAWSAYRDRQYF. The CDR3, as DNA: TGTGCCTGGAGTGCCTATCGGGACAGGCAGTACTTC.

The chain employs TRBV11-2 and TRBJ2-7; unclear D gene. Germline-derived CDR1 and CDR2 are SGHAT and FQNNGV. The CDR3 runs 14 residues. Trimming shortened V by 5 bases and J by 5 bases, and 16 bases separated the two germline ends. CDR3 loop: CASSLQRSIDEQYF. As DNA, the CDR3 is TGTGCCAGCAGCCTTCAGCGCTCGATCGACGAGCAGTACTTC.

CDR3 coding DNA: TGTGCCAGCACCCGCGGGGGAGACAGGCCGAACACCGGGGAGCTGTTTTTT. Translation: CASTRGGDRPNTGELFF. This chain links TRBV28 with TRBJ2-2; a weak D match, TRBD2 (7 bases). This CDR3 is 17 amino acids long. Trimming cost V 7 bases and J 0 bases, with 18 bases left between them. CDR1 is MDHEN and CDR2 is SYDVKM in the germline V gene.

This chain links TRBV10-3 with TRBJ1-1, with a tentative D call TRBD1 (6 bases). The CDR3 is made up of 14 amino acids. Trimming removed 8 bases from V and 5 bases from J, with 18 bases in between. CDR1 ENHRY and CDR2 SYGVKD come from the germline V gene. CDR3 nucleotides: TGTGCCATCGGACCGCAGGGGATTATGACTGAAGCTTTCTTT. This gives the protein CAIGPQGIMTEAFF.

The chain combines TRBV7-8 with TRBJ2-7, with a weak D call TRBD1 (6 bases). From germline, CDR1 is SGHVS and CDR2 FQNEAQ. The CDR3 length is 15 residues. Trimming took off 0 bases at V and 4 bases at J, with 13 bases between the two ends. The CDR3 spells CASSLAARGGYEQYF. The CDR3 DNA sequence: TGTGCCAGCAGCTTAGCGGCCAGGGGCGGATACGAGCAGTACTTC. Drawing the rest from reference TRBV7-8 and TRBJ2-7, the complete variable domain is GAGVSQSPRYKVAKRGQDVALRCDPISGHVSLFWYQQALGQGPEFLTYFQNEAQLDKSGLPSDRFFAERPEGSVSTLKIQRTQQEDSAVYLCASSLAARGGYEQYFGPGTRLTVT.

This sequence joins TRBV4-1 and TRBJ2-7; 7 bases match TRBD1. The CDR3 extends over 15 amino acids. V shed 0 bases, J shed 2 bases, and the junction held 4 bases outside the gene matches. The germline gives CDR1 MGHRA, CDR2 YSYEKL. CDR3 in amino acids: CASSQDSGQTYEQYF. For the CDR3, the DNA is TGCGCCAGCAGCCAAGATTCGGGACAGACCTACGAGCAGTACTTC.

CDR3 bases: TGTGCCAGCAGACGGTATAGCAATCAGCCCCAGCATTTT. Protein product: CASRRYSNQPQHF. The J gene is TRBJ1-5, the V gene TRBV6-5; no firm D call. Germline V gene sequence: CDR1 MNHEY, CDR2 SVGAGI. The CDR3 has 13 residues. Trimming cost V 6 bases and J 0 bases, with 6 bases left between them.

J is TRBJ1-5 and V is TRBV2; 8 bases match TRBD1. The CDR3 is 15 amino acids. Per the germline V gene, CDR1 is SNHLY and CDR2 is FYNNEI. Trimming removed 4 bases from V and 0 bases from J; junction bases left unmatched: 2. DNA of the CDR3: TGTGCCAGCAGTGTGGACAGGGCTAGCAATCAGCCCCAGCATTTT. This encodes CASSVDRASNQPQHF.

This clone has just a few counts. The junction and the germline gene differ at one end; a read error may be behind it. V and J are TRBV7-7 and TRBJ2-5; 11 bases are a match to TRBD1. Germline-derived CDR1 and CDR2 are SSHAT and FNYEAQ (reference sequence). The CDR3 is 15 residues long. The CDR3 reads CASSLGQGAQETQYF. The CDR3 coding sequence is TGTGCTAGCAGCTTAGGACAGGGGGCACAAGAGACCCAGTACTTC.

This clone was recorded once. V is TRBV28 and J is TRBJ1-1; 8 nucleotides align to TRBD1. There are 17 residues in the CDR3. CDR1 MDHEN and CDR2 SYDVKM come from the germline V gene. The V gene end was trimmed by 2 bases and the J gene end by 4 bases; junction bases not matched to a gene: 12. The DNA of the CDR3 is TGTGCCAGCAGTTTAGGGGGGGGACAGGCGTATAGCACTGAAGCTTTCTTT. Its translation: CASSLGGGQAYSTEAFF.

The chain couples TRBV19 to TRBJ1-6; 9 bases line up with TRBD1. The CDR3 is made up of 17 amino acids. Germline V gene sequence: CDR1 LNHDA, CDR2 SQIVND (reference sequence). V was pared by 5 bases and J by 2 bases, with 7 bases of the junction left unmatched. The CDR3 coding sequence is TGTGCCAGTAGTGCAACAGGGGGCAGAACCTATAATTCACCCCTCCACTTT. Its protein product is CASSATGGRTYNSPLHF.

The chain joins TRBV15 to TRBJ2-5, with D tentatively TRBD2 (5 bases). Trimming removed 3 bases from V and 0 bases from J, with 26 bases in between. The CDR3 has 20 amino acids. Per the germline V gene, CDR1 is LNHNV and CDR2 is YYDKDF (reference sequence). CDR3 sequence: CATSSDWGDEGRPYQETQYF. CDR3 DNA: TGTGCCACCAGCAGCGATTGGGGTGACGAGGGCAGGCCGTACCAAGAGACCCAGTACTTC. Full variable domain (missing parts from reference TRBV15 and TRBJ2-5): DAMVIQNPRYQVTQFGKPVTLSCSQTLNHNVMYWYQQKSSQAPKLLFHYYDKDFNNEADTPDNFQSRRPNTSFCFLDIRSPGLGDTAMYLCATSSDWGDEGRPYQETQYFGPGTRLLVL.